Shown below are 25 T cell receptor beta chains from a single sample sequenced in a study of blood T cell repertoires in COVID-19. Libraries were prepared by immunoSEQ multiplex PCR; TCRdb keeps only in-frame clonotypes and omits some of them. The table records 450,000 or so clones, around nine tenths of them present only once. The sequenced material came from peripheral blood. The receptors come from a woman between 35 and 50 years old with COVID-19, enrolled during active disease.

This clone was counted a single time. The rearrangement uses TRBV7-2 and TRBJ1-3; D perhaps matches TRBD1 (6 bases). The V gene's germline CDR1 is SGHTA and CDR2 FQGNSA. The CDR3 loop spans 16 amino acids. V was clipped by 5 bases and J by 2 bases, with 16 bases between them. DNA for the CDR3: TGTGCCAGCAGCCCGAACAGGGCTGGTACTGGAAACACCATATATTTT. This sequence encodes CASSPNRAGTGNTIYF.

The CDR3 coding sequence is TGCGCCAGCAGCCAAGATTGGCAACGGACTAGCGGGAGCTACGAGCAGTACTTC. Translated: CASSQDWQRTSGSYEQYF. The genes are TRBV4-3 and TRBJ2-7, with TRBD2 matching over 13 bases. V lost 0 bases and J lost 3; bases outside the gene matches: 8. Germline V CDR1 and CDR2: LGHNA, YSLEER. This CDR3 spans 18 amino acids.

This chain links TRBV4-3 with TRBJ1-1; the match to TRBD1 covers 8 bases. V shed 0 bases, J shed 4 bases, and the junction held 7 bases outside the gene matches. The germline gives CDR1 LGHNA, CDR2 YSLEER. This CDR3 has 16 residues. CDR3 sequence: CASSQDYTRGLTEAFF. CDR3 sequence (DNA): TGCGCCAGCAGCCAAGATTATACCAGGGGGCTCACTGAAGCTTTCTTT.

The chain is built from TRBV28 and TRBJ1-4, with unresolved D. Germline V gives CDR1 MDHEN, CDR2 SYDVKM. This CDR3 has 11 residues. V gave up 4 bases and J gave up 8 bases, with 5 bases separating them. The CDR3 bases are TGTGCCAGCAGTTCACTCGAAAAACTGTTTTTT. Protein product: CASSSLEKLFF.

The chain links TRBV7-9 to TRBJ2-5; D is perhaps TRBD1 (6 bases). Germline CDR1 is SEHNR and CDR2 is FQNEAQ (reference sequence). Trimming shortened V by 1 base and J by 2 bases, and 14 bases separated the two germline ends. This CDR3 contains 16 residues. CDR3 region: CASSLGQESRQETQYF. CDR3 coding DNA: TGTGCCAGCAGCTTAGGACAGGAGAGCCGACAAGAGACCCAGTACTTC.

In nucleotides, the CDR3 is TGTGCCAGCAGCTTGGCCCTCGCAGGTATGCAGTTCTTC. Protein: CASSLALAGMQFF. The chain combines TRBV5-5 with TRBJ2-1; D uncertain. CDR1 SGHKS and CDR2 YYEKEE come from the germline V gene (reference sequence). This CDR3 is 13 amino acids long. Trimming left V 0 bases short and J 12 bases short, with 13 bases between.

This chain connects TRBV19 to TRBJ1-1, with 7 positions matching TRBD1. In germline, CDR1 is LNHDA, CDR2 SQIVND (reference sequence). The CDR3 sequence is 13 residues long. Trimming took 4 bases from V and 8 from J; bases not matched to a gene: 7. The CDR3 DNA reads TGTGCCAGTAGTACGACTCCGGGACAGGAAGCTTTCTTT. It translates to CASSTTPGQEAFF.

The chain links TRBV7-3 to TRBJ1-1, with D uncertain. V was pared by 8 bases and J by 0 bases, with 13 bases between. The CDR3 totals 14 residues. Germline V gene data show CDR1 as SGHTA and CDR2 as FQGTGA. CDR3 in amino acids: CASGTGSMNTEAFF. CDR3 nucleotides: TGTGCCAGCGGTACGGGGTCGATGAACACTGAAGCTTTCTTT.

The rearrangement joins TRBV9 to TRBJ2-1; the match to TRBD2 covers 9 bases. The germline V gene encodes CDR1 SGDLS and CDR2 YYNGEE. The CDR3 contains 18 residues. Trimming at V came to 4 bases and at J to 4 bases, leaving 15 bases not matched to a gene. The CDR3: CASSYSTLAGSFYNEQFF. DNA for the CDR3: TGTGCCAGCAGCTACTCCACTCTAGCGGGATCTTTTTACAATGAGCAGTTCTTC.

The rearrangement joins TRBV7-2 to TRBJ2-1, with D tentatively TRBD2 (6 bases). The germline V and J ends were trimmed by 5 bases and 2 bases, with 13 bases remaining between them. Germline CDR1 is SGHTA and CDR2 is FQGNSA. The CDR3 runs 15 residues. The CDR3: CASSPERAPYNEQFF. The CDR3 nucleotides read TGTGCCAGCAGCCCTGAGCGGGCTCCCTACAATGAGCAGTTCTTC.

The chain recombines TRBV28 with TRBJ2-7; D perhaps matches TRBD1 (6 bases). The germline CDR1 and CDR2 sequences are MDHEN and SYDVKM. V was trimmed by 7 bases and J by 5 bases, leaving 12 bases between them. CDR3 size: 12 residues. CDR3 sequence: CASNPDRNEQYF. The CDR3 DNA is TGTGCCAGCAATCCCGACAGGAACGAGCAGTACTTC.

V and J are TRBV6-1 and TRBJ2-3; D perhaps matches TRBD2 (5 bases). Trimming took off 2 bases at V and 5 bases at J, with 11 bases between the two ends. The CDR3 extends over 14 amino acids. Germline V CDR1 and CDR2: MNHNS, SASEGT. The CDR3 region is CASSEYGMGDTQYF. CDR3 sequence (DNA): TGTGCCAGCAGTGAATACGGGATGGGAGATACGCAGTATTTT.

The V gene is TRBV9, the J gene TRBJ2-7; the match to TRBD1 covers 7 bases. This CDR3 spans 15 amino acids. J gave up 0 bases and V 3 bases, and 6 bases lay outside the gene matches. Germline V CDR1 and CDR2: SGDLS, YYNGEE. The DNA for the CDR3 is TGTGCCAGCAGCGCCAAGGGGGCCCGCTCCTACGAGCAGTACTTC. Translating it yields CASSAKGARSYEQYF.

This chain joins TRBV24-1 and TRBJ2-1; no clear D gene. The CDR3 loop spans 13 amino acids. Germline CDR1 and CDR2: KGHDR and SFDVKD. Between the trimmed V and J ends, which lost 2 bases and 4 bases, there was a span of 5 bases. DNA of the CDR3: TGTGCCACCAGTGATTCCCTATACAATGAGCAGTTCTTC. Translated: CATSDSLYNEQFF.

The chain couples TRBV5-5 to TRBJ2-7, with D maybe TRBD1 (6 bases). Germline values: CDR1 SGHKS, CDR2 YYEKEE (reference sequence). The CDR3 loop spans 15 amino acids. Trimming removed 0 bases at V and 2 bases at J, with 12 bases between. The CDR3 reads CASSLGQGLAYEQYF. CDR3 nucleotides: TGTGCCAGCAGCTTGGGGCAGGGGCTAGCCTACGAGCAGTACTTC. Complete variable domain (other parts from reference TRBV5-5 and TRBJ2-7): DAGVTQSPTHLIKTRGQQVTLRCSPISGHKSVSWYQQVLGQGPQFIFQYYEKEERGRGNFPDRFSARQFPNYSSELNVNALLLGDSALYLCASSLGQGLAYEQYFGPGTRLTVT.

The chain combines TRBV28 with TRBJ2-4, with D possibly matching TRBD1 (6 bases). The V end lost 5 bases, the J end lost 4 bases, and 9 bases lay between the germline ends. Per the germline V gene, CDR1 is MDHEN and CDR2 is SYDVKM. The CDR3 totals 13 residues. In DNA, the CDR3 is TGTGCCAGCAGTCCGGACAGAAAAAACATTCAGTACTTC. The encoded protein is CASSPDRKNIQYF. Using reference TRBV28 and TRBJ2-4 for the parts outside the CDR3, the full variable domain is DVKVTQSSRYLVKRTGEKVFLECVQDMDHENMFWYRQDPGLGLRLIYFSYDVKMKEKGDIPEGYSVSREKKERFSLILESASTNQTSMYLCASSPDRKNIQYFGAGTRLSVL.

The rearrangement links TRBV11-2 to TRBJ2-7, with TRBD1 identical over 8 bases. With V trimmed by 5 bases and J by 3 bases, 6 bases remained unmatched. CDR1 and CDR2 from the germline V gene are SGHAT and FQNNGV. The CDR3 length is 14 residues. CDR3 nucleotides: TGTGCCAGCAGCCCGACAGGGGATTACTACGAGCAGTACTTC. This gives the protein CASSPTGDYYEQYF.

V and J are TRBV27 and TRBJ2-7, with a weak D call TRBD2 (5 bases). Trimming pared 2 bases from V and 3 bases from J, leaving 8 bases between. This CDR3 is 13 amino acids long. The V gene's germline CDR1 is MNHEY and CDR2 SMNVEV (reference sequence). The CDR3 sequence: CASSLRGIYEQYF. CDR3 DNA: TGTGCCAGCAGTTTACGAGGGATCTACGAGCAGTACTTC.

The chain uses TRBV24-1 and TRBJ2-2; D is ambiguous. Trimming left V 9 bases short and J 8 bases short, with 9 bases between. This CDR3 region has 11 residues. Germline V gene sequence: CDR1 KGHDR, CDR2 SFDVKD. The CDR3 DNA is TGTGCCACCGGAGTCGGGGGGGAGCTGTTTTTT. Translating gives CATGVGGELFF.

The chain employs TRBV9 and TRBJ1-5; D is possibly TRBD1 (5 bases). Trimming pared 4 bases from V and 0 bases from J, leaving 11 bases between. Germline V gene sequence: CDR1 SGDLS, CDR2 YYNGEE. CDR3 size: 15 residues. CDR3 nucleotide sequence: TGTGCCAGCAGCTCTGGGGCAGATAGCAATCAGCCCCAGCATTTT. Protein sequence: CASSSGADSNQPQHF.

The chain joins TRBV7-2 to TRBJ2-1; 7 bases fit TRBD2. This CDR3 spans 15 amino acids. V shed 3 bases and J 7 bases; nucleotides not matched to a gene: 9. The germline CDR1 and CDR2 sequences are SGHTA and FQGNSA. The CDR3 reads CASSLFRRGLNEQFF. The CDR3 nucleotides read TGTGCCAGCAGCTTGTTCCGGCGGGGGTTAAATGAGCAGTTCTTC.

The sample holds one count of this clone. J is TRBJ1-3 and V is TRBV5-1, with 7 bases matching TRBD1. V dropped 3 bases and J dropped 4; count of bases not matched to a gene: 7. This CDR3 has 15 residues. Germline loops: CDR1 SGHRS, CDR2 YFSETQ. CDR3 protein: CASSSGQDYGNTIYF. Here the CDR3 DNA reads TGCGCCAGCAGCTCCGGACAGGACTACGGAAACACCATATATTTT.

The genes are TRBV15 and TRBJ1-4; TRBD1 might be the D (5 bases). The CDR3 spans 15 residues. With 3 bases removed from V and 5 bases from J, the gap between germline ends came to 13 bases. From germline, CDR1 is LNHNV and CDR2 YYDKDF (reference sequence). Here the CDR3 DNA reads TGTGCCACCAGCAGGGGACCGGGAGAAAATGAAAAACTGTTTTTT. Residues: CATSRGPGENEKLFF.

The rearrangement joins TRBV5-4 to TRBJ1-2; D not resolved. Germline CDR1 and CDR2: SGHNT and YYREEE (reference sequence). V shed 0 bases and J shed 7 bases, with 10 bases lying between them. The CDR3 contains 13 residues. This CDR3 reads CASSLGEGLGYTF. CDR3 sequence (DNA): TGTGCCAGCAGCTTGGGGGAAGGACTTGGCTACACCTTC.

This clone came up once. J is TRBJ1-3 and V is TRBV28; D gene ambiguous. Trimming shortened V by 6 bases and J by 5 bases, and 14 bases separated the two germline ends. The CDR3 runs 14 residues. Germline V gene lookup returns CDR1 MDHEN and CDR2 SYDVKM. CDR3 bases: TGTGCCAGCAGACTAGACGGACTGAGAAACACCATATATTTT. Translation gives CASRLDGLRNTIYF.